Listed below are T cell receptor beta chains from one sample, sequenced in a study of cytomegalovirus exposure and HLA in healthy donors. Profiling relied on immunoSEQ multiplex PCR, and the TCRdb table lists in-frame clones only, not all of them. The sample has some 87,000 clones; almost 80% are singletons. Source material: PBMCs. These receptors were collected from a woman in her thirties or forties in good health and CMV-seropositive. Each CDR3 is given with its conserved first and last residue. A D gene is named only where the DNA matches it firmly. The size of a clone is reported for some rows only, either as once, few or many, or as a class for expanded clones.

>TRBV7-9|once|TRBJ1-4|NA
CASSLAAETNEKLFF
TGTGCCAGCAGCTTAGCGGCGGAGACTAATGAAAAACTGTTTTTT
>TRBV7-6|NA|TRBJ2-2|NA
CASSLNTRLAPGELFF
TGTGCCAGCAGCTTAAATACCAGGTTGGCGCCCGGGGAGCTGTTTTTT
>TRBV4-1|NA|TRBJ2-5|TRBD2
CASSSEKLAGGQETQYF
TGCGCCAGCAGCTCAGAGAAACTAGCGGGGGGACAAGAGACCCAGTACTTC
>TRBV15|NA|TRBJ1-5|TRBD1
CATSGINRGGNQPQHF
TGTGCCACCAGCGGGATTAACAGGGGCGGCAATCAGCCCCAGCATTTT
>TRBV6-5|NA|TRBJ2-7|NA
CASSTDIAYEQYF
TGTGCCAGCAGTACGGACATCGCCTACGAGCAGTACTTC
>TRBV2|NA|TRBJ2-5|TRBD2
CASSVLAGLGETQYF
TGTGCCAGCAGTGTTTTAGCGGGGCTGGGGGAGACCCAGTACTTC
>TRBV4-1|few|TRBJ2-1|NA
CASSQGPRDSYNEQFF
TGCGCCAGCAGCCAAGGCCCTCGGGACTCCTACAATGAGCAGTTCTTC
>TRBV27|NA|TRBJ2-5|NA
CASSLRGQETQYF
TGTGCCAGCAGTTTAAGAGGGCAAGAGACCCAGTACTTC
>TRBV10-3|NA|TRBJ2-5|NA
CAIAGYQETQYF
TGTGCCATTGCGGGCTACCAAGAGACCCAGTACTTC
>TRBV7-9|NA|TRBJ1-1|TRBD1
CASSSGGDAFF
TGTGCCAGCAGCTCAGGGGGCGACGCTTTCTTT
>TRBV30|NA|TRBJ2-5|NA
CAWSVLWGPGETQYF
TGTGCCTGGAGTGTACTTTGGGGGCCTGGGGAGACCCAGTACTTC
>TRBV4-1|NA|TRBJ1-2|NA
CASSQETGRANYGYTF
TGCGCCAGCAGCCAAGAAACGGGCAGGGCTAACTATGGCTACACCTTC
>TRBV4-2|once|TRBJ1-6|TRBD1
CASSQGTGRNSPLHF
TGTGCCAGCAGCCAAGGGACAGGGCGAAATTCACCCCTCCACTTT
>TRBV6-1|NA|TRBJ2-3|NA
CASSGGRTDTQYF
TGTGCCAGCAGTGGGGGGCGCACAGATACGCAGTATTTT
>TRBV5-4|few|TRBJ1-1|TRBD1
CASSLGGTGPTEAFF
TGTGCCAGCAGCTTGGGTGGGACAGGGCCCACTGAAGCTTTCTTT
>TRBV7-8|NA|TRBJ2-7|NA
CASSPREVSYEQYF
TGTGCCAGCAGCCCCAGGGAGGTCTCCTACGAGCAGTACTTC
>TRBV4-1|NA|TRBJ2-3|NA
CASSQGVGGGTQYF
TGCGCCAGCAGCCAAGGGGTGGGGGGAGGCACGCAGTATTTT
>TRBV9|NA|TRBJ2-5|TRBD1
CASSALQGFQETQYF
TGTGCCAGCAGCGCACTACAGGGGTTCCAAGAGACCCAGTACTTC